This entry lists 20 T cell receptor beta chains sequenced from one sample in a study of cytomegalovirus exposure and HLA in healthy donors. PCR involved 60 Vbeta and 13 Jbeta primers. Generated by immunoSEQ multiplex PCR, the TCRdb table keeps only in-frame clones and is missing some. The repertoire consists of around 160,000 clones, with 68% occurring once and the leading ten covering less than 1.5%. Sequenced input: PBMCs. Receptors originate from a man aged 50 to 60 in good health and CMV-seronegative.

CDR3 sequence (DNA): TGTGCCAGCAGTGGGACTTCAGGGGCGAACACTGAAGCTTTCTTT. Translation gives CASSGTSGANTEAFF. The chain carries TRBV6-1 and TRBJ1-1; tentatively, D is TRBD1 (6 bases). The CDR3 consists of 15 residues. The germline V gene encodes CDR1 MNHNS and CDR2 SASEGT. Trimming cost V 4 bases and J 1 base, with 13 bases left between them.

The chain couples TRBV11-2 to TRBJ1-1; D ambiguous. Trimming cost V 1 base and J 1 base, with 16 bases left between them. CDR1 is SGHAT and CDR2 is FQNNGV in the germline V gene. The CDR3 covers 17 residues. The CDR3 reads CASSLVFIPEGNTEAFF. CDR3 sequence (DNA): TGTGCCAGCAGCTTAGTATTCATCCCAGAGGGGAACACTGAAGCTTTCTTT.

The chain couples TRBV19 to TRBJ1-1; TRBD1 agrees at 10 bases. CDR3 length: 13 residues. Germline V gene data show CDR1 as LNHDA and CDR2 as SQIVND (reference sequence). V shed 7 bases and J 4 bases; nucleotides not matched to a gene: 3. The CDR3, as DNA: TGTGCCAGTAAAGGGACAGGGGTCACTGAAGCTTTCTTT. It is translated as CASKGTGVTEAFF.

The chain joins TRBV2 to TRBJ1-2; TRBD1 is a possible D gene (6 bases). This CDR3 region has 14 residues. Germline CDR1 SNHLY, CDR2 FYNNEI. V lost 3 bases to trimming and J lost 3 bases, with 11 bases between them. CDR3 coding DNA: TGTGCCAGCAGTGACATGGCAGGGGACTATGGCTACACCTTC. The encoded protein is CASSDMAGDYGYTF.

This chain links TRBV18 with TRBJ1-1, with TRBD1 as a possible D gene (6 bases). The CDR3 spans 16 residues. Deletions cut 1 base from V and 3 bases from J, with 15 bases between. CDR1 is KGHSH, CDR2 LQKENI, per germline. The CDR3 coding sequence is TGTGCCAGCTCACCACGTCGACAGGATATATACACTGAAGCTTTCTTT. Translated, it gives CASSPRRQDIYTEAFF.

This clone was observed a handful of times. The chain uses TRBV7-2 and TRBJ1-5; D perhaps matches TRBD1 (6 bases). V was cut by 3 bases and J by 4 bases, with 10 bases left in between. CDR3 length equals 14 residues. From germline, CDR1 is SGHTA and CDR2 FQGNSA. The CDR3 DNA is TGTGCCAGCAGCTTCGGACAGCCGAATCAGCCCCAGCATTTT. Translating it yields CASSFGQPNQPQHF.

V gene TRBV5-8 combines with J gene TRBJ2-1, with 8 bases fitting TRBD2. CDR1 SGHTS and CDR2 YDEGEE come from the germline V gene. Trimming cost V 0 bases and J 4 bases; bases outside gene matches: 3. The CDR3 contains 15 residues. Written as DNA, the CDR3 is TGTGCCAGCAGCTTGGCTAGCGGGCAGTACAATGAGCAGTTCTTC. It codes for CASSLASGQYNEQFF.

The chain carries TRBV4-2 and TRBJ1-2, with 9 bases matching TRBD1. Germline-derived CDR1 and CDR2 are LGHNA and YNFKEQ. This CDR3 comprises 15 residues. V dropped 3 bases and J dropped 5; count of bases not matched to a gene: 7. The CDR3, as DNA: TGTGCCAGCAGCCAGCCGGGACAGGGCCTTTATGGCTACACCTTC. This codes for CASSQPGQGLYGYTF.

This chain connects TRBV5-1 to TRBJ2-2; TRBD1 might be the D (6 bases). V was cut by 3 bases and J by 4 bases, with 13 bases left in between. The CDR3 runs 15 residues. The germline V gene has CDR1 SGHRS and CDR2 YFSETQ. CDR3 residues: CASSSRQASTGELFF. CDR3 in DNA: TGCGCCAGCAGCTCAAGACAGGCGAGCACCGGGGAGCTGTTTTTT.

This chain joins TRBV18 and TRBJ2-5, with D tentatively TRBD1 (5 bases). There are 13 residues in the CDR3. Trimming took 1 base from V and 5 from J, leaving 8 bases between them. In germline, CDR1 is KGHSH, CDR2 LQKENI. As DNA, the CDR3 is TGTGCCAGCTCACCACGACAGACGGAGACCCAGTACTTC. Translation gives CASSPRQTETQYF.

The rearrangement links TRBV2 to TRBJ1-6, with 7 bases lining up with TRBD1. From germline, CDR1 is SNHLY and CDR2 FYNNEI. There are 15 residues in the CDR3. V shed 2 bases and J 9 bases; nucleotides not matched to a gene: 7. CDR3 sequence (DNA): TGTGCCAGCAGTGAAACCGGAGGGGGCGGTTCACCCCTCCACTTT. Protein sequence: CASSETGGGGSPLHF.

The chain joins TRBV4-1 to TRBJ2-6; unclear D gene. Germline-derived CDR1 and CDR2 are MGHRA and YSYEKL. V shed 5 bases and J shed 0 bases, with 5 bases lying between them. The CDR3 spans 14 residues. DNA of the CDR3: TGCGCCAGCAGCATTCGCTCTGGGGCCAACGTCCTGACTTTC. Its protein is CASSIRSGANVLTF.

This clone was detected only a few times. The chain couples TRBV5-1 to TRBJ1-2; D gene ambiguous. The CDR3 consists of 15 residues. Germline CDR1 is SGHRS and CDR2 is YFSETQ. V lost 3 bases, J lost 6 bases, and 18 bases lay in between. The CDR3 region is CASSSQEGSADGYTF. The CDR3 nucleotides are TGCGCCAGCAGCTCCCAGGAGGGATCTGCCGATGGCTACACCTTC.

This clone has a handful of counts. J is TRBJ2-3 and V is TRBV29-1; D remains ambiguous. The CDR3 sequence is 12 residues long. The V end lost 4 bases, the J end lost 4 bases, and 9 bases lay between the germline ends. Germline V CDR1 and CDR2: SQVTM, ANQGSEA. The CDR3 DNA sequence: TGCAGCGTTGCATCAGATTCAGATACGCAGTATTTT. Translated, it gives CSVASDSDTQYF.

V usage is TRBV7-2 and J usage is TRBJ1-1; tentatively, D is TRBD1 (6 bases). The CDR3 contains 13 residues. CDR1 is SGHTA, CDR2 FQGNSA, per germline. The V end was cut by 3 bases, the J end by 5 bases, with 10 bases between. The CDR3: CASSFQQGTEAFF. The CDR3 nucleotides read TGTGCCAGCAGCTTTCAACAGGGAACTGAAGCTTTCTTT.

This chain connects TRBV19 to TRBJ1-2, with D hard to call. This CDR3 region has 12 residues. With 5 bases removed from V and 6 bases from J, the gap between germline ends came to 10 bases. CDR1 LNHDA and CDR2 SQIVND come from the germline V gene (reference sequence). This CDR3 is CASSLVGDGYTF. CDR3 sequence (DNA): TGTGCCAGTAGTCTGGTCGGGGATGGCTACACCTTC.

This clone has just one count. The J gene is TRBJ2-1, the V gene TRBV7-9; 7 bases line up with TRBD1. The V gene end was trimmed by 5 bases and the J gene end by 4 bases; junction bases not matched to a gene: 5. In germline, CDR1 is SEHNR, CDR2 FQNEAQ (reference sequence). CDR3 length: 14 residues. CDR3 in amino acids: CASSRRQGYNEQFF. As DNA, the CDR3 is TGTGCCAGCAGCCGAAGACAGGGTTACAATGAGCAGTTCTTC.

The chain is built from TRBV10-3 and TRBJ1-2; no reliable D call. Germline CDR1 and CDR2: ENHRY and SYGVKD. Trimming left V 2 bases short and J 0 bases short, with 10 bases between. The CDR3 length is 15 residues. CDR3 coding DNA: TGTGCCATCAGTGAGAAGCAGGCCTCTAACTATGGCTACACCTTC. Translation gives CAISEKQASNYGYTF.

The chain employs TRBV7-2 and TRBJ1-3; no clear D gene. Trimming pared 4 bases from V and 0 bases from J, leaving 10 bases between. CDR1 and CDR2 (germline): SGHTA, FQGNSA. This CDR3 is 15 amino acids long. The chain's CDR3 is CASSSTGSSGNTIYF. The CDR3, as DNA: TGTGCCAGCAGCTCCACGGGTAGCTCTGGAAACACCATATATTTT.

This sequence joins TRBV29-1 and TRBJ1-1, with 11 bases lining up with TRBD1. CDR1 SQVTM and CDR2 ANQGSEA come from the germline V gene. The CDR3 sequence is 15 residues long. V dropped 6 bases and J dropped 5; count of bases not matched to a gene: 11. The CDR3 reads CSVRTWTGGETEAFF. For the CDR3, the DNA is TGCAGCGTAAGGACCTGGACAGGGGGCGAAACTGAAGCTTTCTTT.